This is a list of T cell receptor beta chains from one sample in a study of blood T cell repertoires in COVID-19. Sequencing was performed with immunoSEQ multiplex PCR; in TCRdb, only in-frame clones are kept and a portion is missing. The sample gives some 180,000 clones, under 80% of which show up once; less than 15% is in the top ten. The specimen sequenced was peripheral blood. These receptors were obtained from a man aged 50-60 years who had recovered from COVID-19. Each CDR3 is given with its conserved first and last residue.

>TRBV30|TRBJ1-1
CAFQGQSNTEAFF
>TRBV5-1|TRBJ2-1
CASSPQLGGYNEQFF
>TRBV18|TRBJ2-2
CASSPRAGDTGELFF
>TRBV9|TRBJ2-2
CASSVLSGELFF
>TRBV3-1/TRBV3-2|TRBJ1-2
CASSQEARTNYGYTF
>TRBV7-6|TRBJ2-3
CASSPRLAGTDTQYF
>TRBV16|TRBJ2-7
CASSQLQGGFEQYF
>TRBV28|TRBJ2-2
CASNRGLNGELFF
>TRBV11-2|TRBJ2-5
CASHNPQGLEETQYF
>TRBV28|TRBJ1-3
CASSPRGHSGNTIYF
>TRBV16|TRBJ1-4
CASSQSGSREKLFF
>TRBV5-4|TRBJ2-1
CASSQPGGNEQFF
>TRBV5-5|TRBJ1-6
CASSPLFATGVGSPLHF
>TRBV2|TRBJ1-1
CASSGRVNTEAFF
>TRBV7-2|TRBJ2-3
CASSQRKTSGRAMLEQYF
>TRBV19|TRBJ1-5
CASSTPGGGRTQHF
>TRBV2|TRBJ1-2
CASIRDRGSGGYTF
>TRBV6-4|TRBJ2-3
CASSVTWTSLDTQYF
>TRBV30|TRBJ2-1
CAWSRGLAGANEQFF
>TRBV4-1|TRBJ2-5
CASSPVDAAGGQETQYF
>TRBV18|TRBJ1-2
CASSPRQGSDYGYTF
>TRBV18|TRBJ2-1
CASSLFTGTSGNEQFF
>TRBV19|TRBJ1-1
CASSRVGNTEAFF
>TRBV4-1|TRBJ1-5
CASSQGQRQGSVQPQHF
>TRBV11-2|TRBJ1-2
CASSLGAGTGGSGGYTF
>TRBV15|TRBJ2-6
CATSDYTGANVLTF
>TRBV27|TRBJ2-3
CASSLVPWTSGTDTQYF
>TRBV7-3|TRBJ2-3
CASSSHDYGVGSTDTQYF
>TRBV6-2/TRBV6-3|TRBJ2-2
CASSPRRFANTGELFF
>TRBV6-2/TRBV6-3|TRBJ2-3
CASSLSGPSTDTQYF
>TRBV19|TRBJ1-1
CASSDRGRLMNTEAFF
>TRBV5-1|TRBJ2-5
CASSLAPTGTNQETQYF
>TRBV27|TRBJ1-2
CASSLRGNYGYTF
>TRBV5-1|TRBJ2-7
CASSLADFPHRSYEQYF
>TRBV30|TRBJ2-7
CAWRSSEALSYEQYF
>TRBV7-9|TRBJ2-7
CASSSTGYEQYF
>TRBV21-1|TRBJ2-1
CASSKDRTARNEQFF
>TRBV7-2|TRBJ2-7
CASSQVGQGAYEQYF
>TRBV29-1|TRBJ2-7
CSVGTSGNYEQYF
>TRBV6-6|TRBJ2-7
CASSYIGTGQAYEQYF
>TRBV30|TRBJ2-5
CAWSLFSETQYF
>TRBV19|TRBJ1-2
CASGLDGYTF
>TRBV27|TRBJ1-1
CASSALGQPNAEAFF
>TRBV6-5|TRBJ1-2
CASRDRTANYGYTF
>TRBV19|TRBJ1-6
CASTDRGINSPLHF
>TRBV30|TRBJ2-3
CAWSLGLADTQYF
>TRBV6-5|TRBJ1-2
CASSSQDRGGYTF
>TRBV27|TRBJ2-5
CASSNRGETQYF
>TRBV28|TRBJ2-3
CASSLGSPPGLAGTSTDTQYF
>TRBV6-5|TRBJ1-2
CASSRQGIGYTF
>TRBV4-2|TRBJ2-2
CASSQALGTGNTGELFF
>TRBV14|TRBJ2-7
CASSPTSGILSKQYF
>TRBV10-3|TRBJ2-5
CAIRGTASQETQYF
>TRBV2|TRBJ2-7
CASSKLAAAYEQYF
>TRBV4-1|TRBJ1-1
CASSQESRGGLTEAFF
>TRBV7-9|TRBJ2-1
CASSFGTSGNSGGQFF
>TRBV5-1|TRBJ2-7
CASSGQYEQYF
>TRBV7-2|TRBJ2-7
CASSSLAGYYEQYF
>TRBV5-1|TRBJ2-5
CASSLERGLAGQETQYF